Shown below are 9 T cell receptor beta chains from a single sample sequenced in a study of T cell responses to AZD1222 COVID-19 vaccine. Sequencing was performed with immunoSEQ multiplex PCR; in TCRdb, only in-frame clones are kept and a portion is missing. The sample has more than 110,000 clones, approximately 90% seen once. The sample consisted of peripheral blood, taken on day 0 of AZD1222 vaccination. The source of these receptors is an adult in good health.

The chain carries TRBV11-2 and TRBJ2-1; unclear D gene. Germline assignment: CDR1 SGHAT and CDR2 FQNNGV. This CDR3 region has 13 residues. The V end was cut by 3 bases, the J end by 7 bases, with 10 bases between. The CDR3 region has the DNA TGTGCCAGCAGCTTCGGATTGGGGAATGAGCAGTTCTTC. Amino acid sequence: CASSFGLGNEQFF. Full variable domain (rest looked up from reference TRBV11-2 and TRBJ2-1): EAGVAQSPRYKIIEKRQSVAFWCNPISGHATLYWYQQILGQGPKLLIQFQNNGVVDDSQLPKDRFSAERLKGVDSTLKIQPAKLEDSAVYLCASSFGLGNEQFFGPGTRLTVL.

The rearrangement joins TRBV10-3 to TRBJ1-2; a possible D gene is TRBD1 (5 bases). Per germline, CDR1 ENHRY and CDR2 SYGVKD. The CDR3 covers 13 residues. Trimming pared 6 bases from V and 5 bases from J, leaving 13 bases between. The CDR3 sequence: CAISAGAAYGYTF. The CDR3 bases are TGTGCCATCAGCGCCGGGGCAGCTTATGGCTACACCTTC.

This chain joins TRBV29-1 and TRBJ2-3, with D perhaps TRBD2 (5 bases). There are 13 residues in the CDR3. V gave up 5 bases and J gave up 3 bases, with 12 bases separating them. The germline gives CDR1 SQVTM, CDR2 ANQGSEA. CDR3 region: CSVYMRVTDTQYF. The CDR3 DNA is TGCAGCGTTTATATGAGGGTAACAGATACGCAGTATTTT.

The chain is built from TRBV3-1 (or the pseudogene TRBV3-2) and TRBJ2-1; 10 nucleotides line up with TRBD2. Germline V gene data show CDR1 as LGHDT and CDR2 as YNNKEL (reference sequence). The V and J ends lost 7 bases and 9 bases, in that order; junction bases with no gene match: 12. This CDR3 comprises 15 residues. In DNA, the CDR3 is TGTGCCAGCACCACCCCGGGACTAGCGTCGGCTGAGCAGTTCTTC. Translating it yields CASTTPGLASAEQFF.

The chain combines TRBV11-2 with TRBJ2-5, with 8 bases fitting TRBD2. Germline CDR1 is SGHAT and CDR2 is FQNNGV. Losses at the gene ends were 5 bases for V and 7 bases for J; bases not matched to a gene: 21. The CDR3 runs to 18 residues. CDR3 region: CASSQGRTKAGAFGTQYF. The DNA for the CDR3 is TGTGCCAGCAGCCAAGGGCGAACGAAAGCGGGGGCTTTCGGGACCCAGTACTTC.

This clone was detected once. The CDR3 sequence is CASSQGLVGNEQFF. CDR3 bases: TGTGCCAGCAGCCAGGGACTAGTAGGCAATGAGCAGTTCTTC. J is TRBJ2-1 and V is TRBV7-3; 8 bases are a match to TRBD2. The V and J ends lost 5 bases and 6 bases, in that order; junction bases with no gene match: 6. Germline V gene sequence: CDR1 SGHTA, CDR2 FQGTGA. This CDR3 has 14 amino acids.

The chain links TRBV6-1 to TRBJ2-7; D is uncertain. The CDR3 spans 14 residues. Trimming took off 3 bases at V and 4 bases at J, with 13 bases between the two ends. The germline CDR1 and CDR2 sequences are MNHNS and SASEGT. This chain's CDR3 is CASSDIRSEYEQYF. The CDR3 coding sequence is TGTGCCAGCAGTGATATAAGGAGCGAGTACGAGCAGTACTTC.

This chain uses TRBV5-1 with TRBJ1-6, with D uncertain. The germline gives CDR1 SGHRS, CDR2 YFSETQ. This CDR3 has 13 amino acids. V was clipped by 2 bases and J by 9 bases, with 9 bases between them. For the CDR3, the DNA is TGCGCCAGCAGCTTTGCCGCGGGTTCACCCCTCCACTTT. This encodes CASSFAAGSPLHF.

The table lists this clone with a count of one. The chain joins TRBV6-4 to TRBJ1-5; D gene unclear. CDR3 size: 13 residues. Germline V gives CDR1 MRHNA, CDR2 SNTAGT. V was shortened by 6 bases and J by 5 bases, with 11 bases between the two germline ends. The CDR3 DNA reads as TGTGCCAGCAGAGACCAGCGCGATCAGCCCCAGCATTTT. Its translation: CASRDQRDQPQHF.